The 32 T cell receptor beta chains in this list originate from one sample, sequenced in a study of T-cell reconstitution after alpha-beta-depleted transplantation in children. Unique molecular identifiers were incorporated during preparation of the TCRbeta library. A single record per CDR3 protein comes from TCRdb applying MiXCR to the PCR reads. The repertoire consists of roughly 500,000 distinct CDR3 sequences, with roughly an eighth occurring once and the leading ten covering around 6%. The source material was PBMCs from the stem cell graft donor, sampled from the stem cell graft. These receptors were collected from a human donor who donated a stem cell graft to a child with combined immunodeficiency.

This clonotype was counted many times. The chain carries TRBV7-9 and TRBJ2-7; 7 bases fit TRBD1. Germline CDR1 SEHNR, CDR2 FQNEAQ (reference sequence). With 1 base clipped from V and 1 base from J, the junction kept 7 bases outside the gene matches. The CDR3 totals 16 residues. The CDR3 reads CASSLVSAGGSYEQYF. The DNA for the CDR3 is TGTGCCAGCAGCTTAGTGAGTGCAGGGGGTTCCTACGAGCAGTACTTC.

The V and J genes are TRBV7-3 and TRBJ1-1; D gene ambiguous. In germline, CDR1 is SGHTA, CDR2 FQGTGA. The ends were cut back, 3 bases at V and 2 bases at J, with 7 bases in the middle. The CDR3 loop spans 13 amino acids. CDR3 in DNA: TGTGCCAGCAGCTTCTCAGACAACACTGAAGCTTTCTTT. Translated, it gives CASSFSDNTEAFF. Combining the CDR3 with reference TRBV7-3 and TRBJ1-1 gives the whole variable domain GAGVSQTPSNKVTEKGKYVELRCDPISGHTALYWYRQSLGQGPEFLIYFQGTGAADDSGLPNDRFFAVRPEGSVSTLKIQRTERGDSAVYLCASSFSDNTEAFFGQGTRLTVV.

The V and J genes are TRBV7-2 and TRBJ2-7; the D gene could be TRBD1 or TRBD2 (5 bases each). The CDR3 totals 13 residues. V dropped 3 bases and J dropped 7 bases, with 13 bases sitting between them. The germline CDR1 and CDR2 sequences are SGHTA and FQGNSA. The CDR3 region has the DNA TGTGCCAGCAGCTTCGGGACCCCGGGGGAGCAGTACTTC. Protein: CASSFGTPGEQYF.

The chain links TRBV12-5 to TRBJ2-2; D gene uncertain. V lost 0 bases, J lost 1 base, and 12 bases lay in between. This CDR3 region has 17 residues. Germline CDR1 LGHNT, CDR2 FRNRAP. CDR3 in amino acids: CASGLVLSVENTGELFF. CDR3 bases: TGTGCTAGTGGTTTGGTCCTCAGCGTGGAGAACACCGGGGAGCTGTTTTTT. The whole variable domain, filled in from reference TRBV12-5 and TRBJ2-2, reads DARVTQTPRHKVTEMGQEVTMRCQPILGHNTVFWYRQTMMQGLELLAYFRNRAPLDDSGMPKDRFSAEMPDATLATLKIQPSEPRDSAVYFCASGLVLSVENTGELFFGEGSRLTVL.

Only a few counts were recorded for this clonotype. The genes are TRBV24-1 and TRBJ2-5, with D unresolved. The length of the CDR3 is 15 residues. CDR1 is KGHDR, CDR2 SFDVKD, per germline. Deletions cut 2 bases from V and 7 bases from J, with 16 bases between. CDR3 region: CATSDSNWAKVTQYF. The DNA of the CDR3 is TGTGCCACCAGTGATTCAAACTGGGCCAAGGTGACCCAGTACTTC.

This chain links TRBV7-2 with TRBJ2-1; 14 bases map to TRBD2. The ends lost 2 bases at V and 8 bases at J; junction bases unmatched: 8. CDR1 is SGHTA and CDR2 is FQGNSA in the germline V gene. The length of the CDR3 is 17 residues. The CDR3: CASSLKGTSGSRDEQFF. The DNA of the CDR3 is TGTGCCAGCAGCTTAAAGGGGACTAGCGGGAGTAGAGATGAGCAGTTCTTC.

This clonotype was seen many times. This sequence joins TRBV10-3 and TRBJ1-4, with D maybe TRBD1 (5 bases). There are 14 residues in the CDR3. Germline-derived CDR1 and CDR2 are ENHRY and SYGVKD. Trimming pared 6 bases from V and 5 bases from J, leaving 13 bases between. This CDR3 reads CAISAGRGNEKLFF. CDR3 DNA: TGTGCCATCAGCGCAGGGAGGGGCAATGAAAAACTGTTTTTT.

The J gene is TRBJ1-4, the V gene TRBV18, with D hard to call. Germline V gene lookup returns CDR1 KGHSH and CDR2 LQKENI. CDR3 size: 13 residues. The V and J ends lost 6 bases and 7 bases respectively, with 12 bases between them. The CDR3 coding sequence is TGTGCCAGCTCCCCTAGGACCCTTGAAAAACTGTTTTTT. This gives the protein CASSPRTLEKLFF.

Ten or more counts support this clonotype. The chain links TRBV12-3 or TRBV12-4 to TRBJ2-7; D is unclear. CDR3 size: 13 residues. The germline V and J ends were trimmed by 7 bases and 7 bases, with 17 bases remaining between them. CDR3 region: CASNRAPNWEQYF. CDR3 DNA: TGTGCCAGCAACCGGGCCCCGAATTGGGAGCAGTACTTC.

This clonotype was found a few times. The rearrangement uses TRBV5-1 and TRBJ2-7; 7 nucleotides align to TRBD1. Per germline, CDR1 SGHRS and CDR2 YFSETQ. The CDR3 is made up of 13 amino acids. Trimming removed 4 bases from V and 5 bases from J; junction bases left unmatched: 6. CDR3 sequence: CASSPTDRHEQYF. CDR3 coding DNA: TGCGCCAGCAGCCCGACGGACAGGCACGAGCAGTACTTC.

This chain links TRBV7-9 with TRBJ2-1; tentative D call: TRBD2 (6 bases). This CDR3 contains 17 residues. Between the trimmed V and J ends, which lost 6 bases and 5 bases, there was a span of 23 bases. Per the germline V gene, CDR1 is SEHNR and CDR2 is FQNEAQ (reference sequence). CDR3 loop: CASSEEKSGLDDNEQFF. CDR3 in DNA: TGTGCCAGCAGTGAAGAAAAATCGGGACTGGACGACAATGAGCAGTTCTTC.

The rearrangement uses TRBV6-2 or TRBV6-3 and TRBJ2-7; 7 nucleotides align to TRBD2. CDR1 is MNHEY and CDR2 is SVGEGT in the germline V gene. J gave up 2 bases and V 5 bases, and 15 bases lay outside the gene matches. CDR3 length: 17 amino acids. CDR3: CASSDPKRQGGAYEQYF. DNA of the CDR3: TGTGCCAGCAGTGATCCCAAACGGCAGGGAGGGGCCTACGAGCAGTACTTC.

A few counts support this clonotype. The chain recombines TRBV12-3 or TRBV12-4 with TRBJ2-3, with 12 bases matching TRBD2. V lost 7 bases to trimming and J lost 4 bases; unmatched junction nucleotides: 6. The CDR3 is 15 residues long. CDR3 amino acids: CASTQSSGGADTQYF. Written as DNA, the CDR3 is TGTGCCAGCACCCAATCTAGCGGGGGGGCAGATACGCAGTATTTT.

J is TRBJ1-2 and V is TRBV20-1; TRBD1 is a possible D gene (6 bases). Germline CDR1 and CDR2: DFQATT and SNEGSKA (reference sequence). The CDR3 contains 12 residues. Deletions cut 0 bases from V and 6 bases from J, with 8 bases between. The CDR3 loop is CSAREAGDGYTF. CDR3 coding DNA: TGCAGTGCTAGAGAGGCAGGGGATGGCTACACCTTC.

This clonotype has at least ten counts. This sequence joins TRBV6-5 and TRBJ2-1; D remains ambiguous. This CDR3 has 12 amino acids. The V end was cut by 0 bases, the J end by 6 bases, with 3 bases between. CDR1 and CDR2 (germline): MNHEY, SVGAGI. The CDR3 DNA follows: TGTGCCAGCAGTTACTCCCCCAATGAGCAGTTCTTC. This encodes CASSYSPNEQFF.

This clonotype was found many times. CDR3: CASSLGSGYQETQYF. CDR3 nucleotide sequence: TGTGCCAGCAGTTTAGGTTCCGGCTACCAAGAGACCCAGTACTTC. The chain recombines TRBV12-3 or TRBV12-4 with TRBJ2-5; D remains unclear. There are 15 residues in the CDR3. V was cut by 1 base and J by 0 bases, with 9 bases left in between.

This clonotype has a count of ten or more. The chain has TRBV12-3 or TRBV12-4 and TRBJ2-7, with D hard to call. This CDR3 spans 12 amino acids. The ends were cut back, 0 bases at V and 8 bases at J, with 8 bases in the middle. The CDR3 loop is CASSLAPSKQYF. The CDR3 coding sequence is TGTGCCAGCAGTTTAGCTCCCTCCAAGCAGTACTTC.

This clonotype was picked up a small number of times. CDR3 bases: TGCAGCGTGGCCTCAGGGGGGCCTGAAGCTTTCTTT. Its protein is CSVASGGPEAFF. This chain uses TRBV29-1 with TRBJ1-1; 7 bases agree with TRBD1. Trimming took 6 bases from V and 6 from J; bases not matched to a gene: 7. Germline V lookup: CDR1 SQVTM, CDR2 ANQGSEA. The CDR3 covers 12 residues.

This clonotype was detected a few times. The rearrangement uses TRBV6-4 and TRBJ1-6; D gene uncertain. The CDR3 spans 14 residues. The ends were cut back, 4 bases at V and 7 bases at J, with 11 bases in the middle. Germline V gives CDR1 MRHNA, CDR2 SNTAGT. CDR3 loop: CASSVSPGNSPLHF. The CDR3 region has the DNA TGTGCCAGCAGTGTGTCCCCGGGGAATTCACCCCTCCACTTT.

The CDR3 DNA reads as TGCAGCGTTCAAGGGGGTGGGACCACCTACAATGAGCAGTTCTTC. Translation gives CSVQGGGTTYNEQFF. The rearrangement joins TRBV29-1 to TRBJ2-1; the D gene is possibly TRBD1 (6 bases). CDR1 and CDR2 (germline): SQVTM, ANQGSEA. This CDR3 contains 15 residues. V lost 5 bases, J lost 2 bases, and 16 bases lay in between.

V usage is TRBV6-6 and J usage is TRBJ2-3; the D is unclear. Trimming cost V 5 bases and J 6 bases, with 9 bases left between them. The CDR3 totals 12 residues. Germline V lookup: CDR1 MNHNY, CDR2 SVGAGI (reference sequence). The DNA for the CDR3 is TGTGCCAGCAGTCAACCTATGGATACGCAGTATTTT. Protein: CASSQPMDTQYF.

This clonotype came up a few times. The chain has TRBV20-1 and TRBJ2-3; TRBD2 aligns across 8 bases. V lost 0 bases, J lost 2 bases, and 7 bases stayed unmatched. The CDR3 is 16 amino acids. Germline V gene sequence: CDR1 DFQATT, CDR2 SNEGSKA (reference sequence). The CDR3 region has the DNA TGCAGTGCTAGAGATAGACGGGAGGGCCACACAGATACGCAGTATTTT. Translated, it gives CSARDRREGHTDTQYF.

This clonotype was detected ten times or more. The V gene is TRBV15, the J gene TRBJ2-2; possibly TRBD1 or TRBD2 for D (5 bases each). CDR1 is LNHNV, CDR2 YYDKDF, per germline (reference sequence). The CDR3 has 15 amino acids. Trimming took off 4 bases at V and 2 bases at J, with 11 bases between the two ends. CDR3 loop: CATSITGRNTGELFF. The CDR3 DNA follows: TGTGCCACCAGCATTACGGGACGAAACACCGGGGAGCTGTTTTTT. Looking up the rest from reference TRBV15 and TRBJ2-2 gives the full variable domain: DAMVIQNPRYQVTQFGKPVTLSCSQTLNHNVMYWYQQKSSQAPKLLFHYYDKDFNNEADTPDNFQSRRPNTSFCFLDIRSPGLGDTAMYLCATSITGRNTGELFFGEGSRLTVL.

Many counts were recorded for this clonotype. In nucleotides, the CDR3 is TGTGCCAGCAGTTACGACACCTCTGGAAACACCATATATTTT. This codes for CASSYDTSGNTIYF. The chain joins TRBV6-5 to TRBJ1-3; D gene ambiguous. Germline lookup yields CDR1 MNHEY and CDR2 SVGAGI. Trimming left V 2 bases short and J 0 bases short, with 5 bases between. The CDR3 is 14 residues long.

This clonotype was detected many times. This chain connects TRBV9 to TRBJ2-7; D ambiguous. The V end was cut by 0 bases, the J end by 6 bases, with 16 bases between. Per germline, CDR1 SGDLS and CDR2 YYNGEE. The CDR3 loop spans 15 amino acids. The CDR3 DNA is TGTGCCAGCAGCGTAGAAGGAGCCCTGAGCAGCGAGCAGTACTTC. The encoded protein is CASSVEGALSSEQYF.

The chain joins TRBV7-2 to TRBJ2-7; 12 bases agree with TRBD2. The V segment lost 3 bases and the J segment 2 bases; nucleotides outside the gene matches: 5. Germline V gene lookup returns CDR1 SGHTA and CDR2 FQGNSA. The CDR3 sequence is 16 residues long. CDR3 protein: CASSFISSGGAYEQYF. In DNA form, the CDR3 reads TGTGCCAGCAGCTTCATTTCTAGCGGGGGGGCCTACGAGCAGTACTTC. Combining the CDR3 with reference TRBV7-2 and TRBJ2-7 gives the whole variable domain GAGVSQSPSNKVTEKGKDVELRCDPISGHTALYWYRQSLGQGLEFLIYFQGNSAPDKSGLPSDRFSAERTGGSVSTLTIQRTQQEDSAVYLCASSFISSGGAYEQYFGPGTRLTVT.

This clonotype was detected many times. The chain links TRBV27 to TRBJ2-1; D may be TRBD2 (5 bases). The germline V gene has CDR1 MNHEY and CDR2 SMNVEV (reference sequence). With 3 bases removed from V and 6 bases from J, the gap between germline ends came to 12 bases. The CDR3 runs to 14 residues. The CDR3 DNA reads TGTGCCAGCAGTTTGGCGGGTGCGGGCAATGAGCAGTTCTTC. Translated, it gives CASSLAGAGNEQFF.

The J gene is TRBJ2-5, the V gene TRBV9; the match to TRBD2 covers 9 bases. After removal of 0 bases from V and 1 base from J, the junction contained 7 bases not matched to a gene. The CDR3 has 17 amino acids. The germline CDR1 and CDR2 sequences are SGDLS and YYNGEE. The CDR3 sequence: CASSVGGSSGIQETQYF. DNA for the CDR3: TGTGCCAGCAGCGTAGGAGGGTCTAGCGGGATCCAAGAGACCCAGTACTTC.

The rearrangement links TRBV9 to TRBJ2-7; TRBD1 aligns across 7 bases. V was clipped by 4 bases and J by 0 bases; unmatched bases: 7. Germline-derived CDR1 and CDR2 are SGDLS and YYNGEE. The CDR3 runs 15 residues. The CDR3: CASSPRGRPSYEQYF. The CDR3 nucleotides read TGTGCCAGCAGCCCGAGGGGGCGCCCCTCCTACGAGCAGTACTTC.

This chain links TRBV6-2 or TRBV6-3 with TRBJ1-5; D ambiguous. The germline CDR1 and CDR2 sequences are MNHEY and SVGEGT. The germline V and J ends were trimmed by 1 base and 3 bases, with 16 bases remaining between them. The CDR3 has 17 residues. CDR3: CASSYLGERADNQPQHF. The CDR3 bases are TGTGCCAGCAGTTACTTGGGCGAACGGGCTGACAATCAGCCCCAGCATTTT.

This clonotype has more than one count but fewer than ten. J is TRBJ2-1 and V is TRBV12-3 or TRBV12-4; possible D gene TRBD2, 6 bases. The CDR3 is 14 residues long. Trimming pared 5 bases from V and 4 bases from J, leaving 12 bases between. CDR3 in amino acids: CASSGGSGYNEQFF. The DNA for the CDR3 is TGTGCCAGCAGTGGAGGGAGCGGGTACAATGAGCAGTTCTTC.

The chain combines TRBV18 with TRBJ1-2; 7 bases are shared with TRBD1. In germline, CDR1 is KGHSH, CDR2 LQKENI. Trimming took 5 bases from V and 6 from J; bases not matched to a gene: 6. The CDR3 runs 13 residues. CDR3 sequence (DNA): TGTGCCAGCTCATCGGGGACAGAGGATGGCTACACCTTC. Protein product: CASSSGTEDGYTF.